This TCR beta chain was recorded in a study of T cell responses to AZD1222 COVID-19 vaccine. Overall study results and limits: At 160-218 and 743-854, vaccine-associated CD4 TCRs were dominant, and they spanned spike. It should be noted that donors were predominantly white British and more often female, and clonal diversity was possibly underestimated. Scientists sampled the repertoires only once the peak T cell response had passed.

V was clipped by 4 bases and J by 7 bases, with 5 bases between them. The V gene's germline CDR1 is SNHLY and CDR2 FYNNEI. CDR3 size: 11 residues. As to this clone: The antigen remains unidentified.

Only in-frame clones appear in the TCRdb table, and some are missing; sequencing was by immunoSEQ multiplex PCR. Here the sample spans roughly 120,000 clones, approximately 85% being singletons. The source is an adult in good health. The rearrangement links TRBV2 to TRBJ2-1; no clear D gene. The sample here was peripheral blood, taken on day 0 of AZD1222 vaccination. The CDR3 region is CASSGYNEQFF. CDR3 nucleotide sequence: TGTGCCAGCAGTGGGTATAATGAGCAGTTCTTC.